A single sample is the source of the 10 T cell receptor beta chains below, sequenced in a study of cytomegalovirus exposure and HLA in healthy donors. 60 Vbeta and 13 Jbeta primers were used in PCR. The repertoire was sequenced with immunoSEQ multiplex PCR; TCRdb's copy has only in-frame clones and lacks some. This sample's table has 100,000 to 150,000 clones. The specimen was PBMCs. These receptors came from a woman in her 40s in good health and CMV-seropositive.

The chain links TRBV5-8 to TRBJ1-1; TRBD1 is a possible D gene (5 bases). Germline CDR1 and CDR2: SGHTS and YDEGEE. Trimming pared 10 bases from V and 0 bases from J, leaving 16 bases between. CDR3 length equals 14 residues. Written as DNA, the CDR3 is TGTGCCCGGGCGCAGGGCGGCATGAACACTGAAGCTTTCTTT. Its protein is CARAQGGMNTEAFF.

CDR3 region: CASSLSSGASNQPQHF. CDR3 nucleotides: TGTGCCAGCAGTTTATCGTCGGGAGCTAGCAATCAGCCCCAGCATTTT. The chain carries TRBV27 and TRBJ1-5; D is unresolved. CDR1 and CDR2 from the germline V gene are MNHEY and SMNVEV (reference sequence). With 0 bases removed from V and 0 bases from J, the gap between germline ends came to 9 bases. This CDR3 is built from 16 residues.

This chain links TRBV19 with TRBJ1-1, with 8 bases lining up with TRBD1. V gave up 6 bases and J gave up 4 bases; unmatched junction bases: 7. This CDR3 has 14 residues. Germline V gene sequence: CDR1 LNHDA, CDR2 SQIVND (reference sequence). DNA of the CDR3: TGTGCCAGTAGCGCAGGGGGCCGAGGCACTGAAGCTTTCTTT. It encodes CASSAGGRGTEAFF. Using reference TRBV19 and TRBJ1-1 for the parts outside the CDR3, the full variable domain is DGGITQSPKYLFRKEGQNVTLSCEQNLNHDAMYWYRQDPGQGLRLIYYSQIVNDFQKGDIAEGYSVSREKKESFPLTVTSAQKNPTAFYLCASSAGGRGTEAFFGQGTRLTVV.

The chain combines TRBV5-6 with TRBJ2-5; 7 bases match TRBD1. Trimming at V came to 6 bases and at J to 5 bases, leaving 10 bases not matched to a gene. CDR1 and CDR2 (germline): SGHDT, YYEEEE. This CDR3 region has 14 residues. The CDR3 DNA is TGTGCCAGCACCCCCAGGGGGACGAAGGAGACCCAGTACTTC. It translates to CASTPRGTKETQYF.

The genes are TRBV5-4 and TRBJ2-7; 10 bases are a match to TRBD1. The CDR3 loop spans 16 amino acids. V was clipped by 0 bases and J by 5 bases; unmatched bases: 8. Germline V gives CDR1 SGHNT, CDR2 YYREEE (reference sequence). CDR3 sequence: CASSLGARQGANEQYF. In DNA form, the CDR3 reads TGTGCCAGCAGCTTGGGCGCTCGACAGGGGGCTAACGAGCAGTACTTC.

The rearrangement joins TRBV7-9 to TRBJ2-5; D is perhaps TRBD1 (6 bases). Between the trimmed V and J ends, which lost 5 bases and 4 bases, there was a span of 8 bases. This CDR3 contains 12 residues. Germline lookup yields CDR1 SEHNR and CDR2 FQNEAQ (reference sequence). This CDR3 is CASSRGGETQYF. CDR3 bases: TGTGCCAGCAGCCGAGGGGGAGAGACCCAGTACTTC.

This chain joins TRBV27 and TRBJ1-2; a possible D gene is TRBD1 (6 bases). V was shortened by 3 bases and J by 4 bases, with 9 bases between the two germline ends. Germline V gene data show CDR1 as MNHEY and CDR2 as SMNVEV (reference sequence). The CDR3 is 13 residues long. The CDR3 DNA sequence: TGTGCCAGCAGTTTTACAGGGTCCTATGGCTACACCTTC. This translates into CASSFTGSYGYTF.

The chain joins TRBV19 to TRBJ2-7; TRBD1 aligns across 11 bases. The CDR3 runs to 15 residues. Germline lookup yields CDR1 LNHDA and CDR2 SQIVND (reference sequence). V was clipped by 4 bases and J by 3 bases; unmatched bases: 5. This chain's CDR3 is CASSTGTGGFYEQYF. DNA of the CDR3: TGTGCCAGTAGTACAGGGACAGGGGGGTTCTACGAGCAGTACTTC.

The V gene is TRBV5-1, the J gene TRBJ1-1; perhaps TRBD1 as D (5 bases). V lost 4 bases to trimming and J lost 4 bases, with 17 bases between them. This CDR3 contains 15 residues. CDR1 is SGHRS and CDR2 is YFSETQ in the germline V gene. CDR3 amino acids: CASSPWTPQRTEAFF. As DNA, the CDR3 is TGCGCCAGCAGCCCGTGGACACCACAGCGCACTGAAGCTTTCTTT. The complete variable domain, with remaining parts taken from reference TRBV5-1 and TRBJ1-1, reads KAGVTQTPRYLIKTRGQQVTLSCSPISGHRSVSWYQQTPGQGLQFLFEYFSETQRNKGNFPGRFSGRQFSNSRSEMNVSTLELGDSALYLCASSPWTPQRTEAFFGQGTRLTVV.

This rearrangement joins TRBV6-4 to TRBJ2-1; 13 bases agree with TRBD2. Trimming at V came to 7 bases and at J to 9 bases, leaving 6 bases not matched to a gene. The germline V gene has CDR1 MRHNA and CDR2 SNTAGT. The CDR3 runs 14 residues. The CDR3, as DNA: TGTGCCAGCACCGGACTAGCGGGAGAGAGTGAGCAGTTCTTC. Translating it yields CASTGLAGESEQFF.